Detailed here is one T cell receptor beta chain. Clones were sequenced by immunoSEQ multiplex PCR, and TCRdb holds only the in-frame ones, with some missing. The table includes 2.3 million or so clones, over 90% detected once. Trimming at V came to 6 bases and at J to 5 bases, leaving 15 bases not matched to a gene. The CDR3 sequence is 17 residues long. Germline lookup yields CDR1 MNHEY and CDR2 SMNVEV (reference sequence). This record belongs to a study of shared clonotypes between healthy human individuals. The rearrangement joins TRBV27 to TRBJ2-2; TRBD2 matches 7 bases. This clonotype originated in a man aged 18 to 29 in good health. Some clones in this sample may be carry-over from other donors' samples. The sample was naive CD4+ T cells from PBMCs. Stated subset: CD45RA+ positively selected. The CDR3 here is CASSLGSGGRGTGELFF. CDR3 bases: TGTGCCAGCAGCCTTGGGTCGGGCGGGAGAGGGACCGGGGAGCTGTTTTTT.